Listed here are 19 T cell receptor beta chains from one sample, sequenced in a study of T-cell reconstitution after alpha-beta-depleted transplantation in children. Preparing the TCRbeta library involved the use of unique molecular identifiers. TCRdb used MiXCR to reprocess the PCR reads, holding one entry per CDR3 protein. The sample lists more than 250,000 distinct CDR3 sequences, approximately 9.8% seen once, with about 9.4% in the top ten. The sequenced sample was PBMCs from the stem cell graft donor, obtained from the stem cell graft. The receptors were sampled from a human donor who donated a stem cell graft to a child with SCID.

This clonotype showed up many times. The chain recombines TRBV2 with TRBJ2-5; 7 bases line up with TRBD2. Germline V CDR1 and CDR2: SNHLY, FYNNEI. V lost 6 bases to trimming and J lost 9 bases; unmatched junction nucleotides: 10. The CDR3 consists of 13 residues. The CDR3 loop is CASSPSGKWAQYF. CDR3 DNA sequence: TGTGCCAGCAGCCCTAGCGGTAAATGGGCCCAGTACTTC.

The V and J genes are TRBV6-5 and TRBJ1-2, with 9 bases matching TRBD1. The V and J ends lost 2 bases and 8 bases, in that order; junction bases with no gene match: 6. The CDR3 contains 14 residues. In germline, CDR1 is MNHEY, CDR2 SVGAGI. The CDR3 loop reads CASSYINRGHGYTF. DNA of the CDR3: TGTGCCAGCAGTTACATTAACAGGGGGCACGGCTACACCTTC.

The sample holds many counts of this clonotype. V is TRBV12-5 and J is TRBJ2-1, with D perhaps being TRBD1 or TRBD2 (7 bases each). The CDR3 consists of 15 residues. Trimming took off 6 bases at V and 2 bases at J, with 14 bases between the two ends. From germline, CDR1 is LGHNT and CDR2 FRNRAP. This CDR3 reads CASGQGGVTYNEQFF. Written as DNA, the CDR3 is TGTGCTAGTGGCCAGGGGGGGGTCACCTACAATGAGCAGTTCTTC.

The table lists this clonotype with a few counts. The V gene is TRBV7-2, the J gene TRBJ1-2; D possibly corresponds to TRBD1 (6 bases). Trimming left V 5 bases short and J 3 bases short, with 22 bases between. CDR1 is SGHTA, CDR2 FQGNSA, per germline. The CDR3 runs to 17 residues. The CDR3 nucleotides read TGTGCCAGCAGCCTTCAGGGGCACCCGGAGAGAGACTATGGCTACACCTTC. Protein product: CASSLQGHPERDYGYTF.

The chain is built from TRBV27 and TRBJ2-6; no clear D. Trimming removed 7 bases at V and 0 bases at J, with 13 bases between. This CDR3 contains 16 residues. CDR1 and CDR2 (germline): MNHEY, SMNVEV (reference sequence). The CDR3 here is CASTPDGNSGANVLTF. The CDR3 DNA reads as TGTGCCAGCACCCCCGACGGAAACTCTGGGGCCAACGTCCTGACTTTC.

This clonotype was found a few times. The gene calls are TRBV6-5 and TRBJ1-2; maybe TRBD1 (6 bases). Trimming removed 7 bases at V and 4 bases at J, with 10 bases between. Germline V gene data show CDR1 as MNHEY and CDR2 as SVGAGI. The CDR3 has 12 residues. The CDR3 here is CASTGGGYGYTF. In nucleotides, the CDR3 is TGTGCCAGCACCGGGGGCGGCTATGGCTACACCTTC.

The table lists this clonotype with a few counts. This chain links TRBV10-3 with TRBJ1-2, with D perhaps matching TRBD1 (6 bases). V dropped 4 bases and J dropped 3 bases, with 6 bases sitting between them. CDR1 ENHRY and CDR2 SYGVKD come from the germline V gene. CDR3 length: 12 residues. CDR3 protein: CAISAGDYGYTF. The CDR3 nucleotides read TGTGCCATCAGTGCAGGGGACTATGGCTACACCTTC.

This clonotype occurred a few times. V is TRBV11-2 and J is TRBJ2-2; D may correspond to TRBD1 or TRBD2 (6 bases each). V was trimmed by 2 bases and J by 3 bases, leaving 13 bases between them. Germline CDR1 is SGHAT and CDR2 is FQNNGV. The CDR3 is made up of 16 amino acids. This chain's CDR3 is CASSLIRGPDTGELFF. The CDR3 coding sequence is TGTGCCAGCAGCTTAATTCGGGGGCCCGACACCGGGGAGCTGTTTTTT.

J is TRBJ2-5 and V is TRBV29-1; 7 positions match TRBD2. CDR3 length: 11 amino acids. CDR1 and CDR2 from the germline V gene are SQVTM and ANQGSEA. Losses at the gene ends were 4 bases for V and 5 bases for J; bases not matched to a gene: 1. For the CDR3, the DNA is TGCAGCGTTGTACTAGCGGAGACCCAGTACTTC. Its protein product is CSVVLAETQYF. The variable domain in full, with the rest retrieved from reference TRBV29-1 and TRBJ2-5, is SAVISQKPSRDICQRGTSLTIQCQVDSQVTMMFWYRQQPGQSLTLIATANQGSEATYESGFVIDKFPISRPNLTFSTLTVSNMSPEDSSIYLCSVVLAETQYFGPGTRLLVL.

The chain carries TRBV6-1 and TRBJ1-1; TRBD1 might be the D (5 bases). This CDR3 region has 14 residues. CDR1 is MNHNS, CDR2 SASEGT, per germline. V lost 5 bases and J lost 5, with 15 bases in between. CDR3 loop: CASSQGTDGTEAFF. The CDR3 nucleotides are TGTGCCAGCAGTCAAGGGACGGACGGAACTGAAGCTTTCTTT.

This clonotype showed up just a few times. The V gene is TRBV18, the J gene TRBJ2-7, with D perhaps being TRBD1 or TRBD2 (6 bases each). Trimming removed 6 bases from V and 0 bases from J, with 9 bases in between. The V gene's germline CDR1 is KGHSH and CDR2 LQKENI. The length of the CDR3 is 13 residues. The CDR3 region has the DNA TGTGCCAGCTCGCGGGACATCTCCTACGAGCAGTACTTC. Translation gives CASSRDISYEQYF.

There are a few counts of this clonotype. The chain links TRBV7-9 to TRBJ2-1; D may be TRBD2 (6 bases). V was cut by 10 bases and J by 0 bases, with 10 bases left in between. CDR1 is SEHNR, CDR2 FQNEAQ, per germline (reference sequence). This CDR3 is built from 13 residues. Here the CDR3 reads CANQGLSYNEQFF. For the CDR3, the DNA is TGTGCCAACCAGGGACTCTCCTACAATGAGCAGTTCTTC.

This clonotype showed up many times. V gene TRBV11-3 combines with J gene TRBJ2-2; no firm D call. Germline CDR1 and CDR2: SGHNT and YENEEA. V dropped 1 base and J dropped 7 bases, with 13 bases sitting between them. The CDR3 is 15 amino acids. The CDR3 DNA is TGTGCCAGCAGCTTAGGGGCTGGTGGATACGGGGAGCTGTTTTTT. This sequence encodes CASSLGAGGYGELFF.

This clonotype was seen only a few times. CDR3 bases: TGTGCCAGCAGCCAAGTAGCCACCGAGCAGTACTTC. It codes for CASSQVATEQYF. The chain uses TRBV4-2 and TRBJ2-7, with D uncertain. Germline assignment: CDR1 LGHNA and CDR2 YNFKEQ. Trimming left V 1 base short and J 6 bases short, with 7 bases between. The CDR3 runs to 12 residues.

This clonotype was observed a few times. The CDR3 loop reads CASSVEAGNTIYF. The DNA for the CDR3 is TGTGCCAGCAGCGTAGAAGCTGGAAACACCATATATTTT. The rearrangement links TRBV9 to TRBJ1-3; no definite D call. Germline CDR1 SGDLS, CDR2 YYNGEE. The ends were cut back, 0 bases at V and 2 bases at J, with 3 bases in the middle. The length of the CDR3 is 13 residues.

This CDR3 is CASSLGGGNTGELFF. CDR3 coding DNA: TGCGCCAGCAGCTTGGGAGGAGGGAACACCGGGGAGCTGTTTTTT. The chain links TRBV5-1 to TRBJ2-2; tentative D call: TRBD2 (5 bases). The CDR3 covers 15 residues. Trimming shortened V by 0 bases and J by 1 base, and 7 bases separated the two germline ends. From germline, CDR1 is SGHRS and CDR2 YFSETQ.

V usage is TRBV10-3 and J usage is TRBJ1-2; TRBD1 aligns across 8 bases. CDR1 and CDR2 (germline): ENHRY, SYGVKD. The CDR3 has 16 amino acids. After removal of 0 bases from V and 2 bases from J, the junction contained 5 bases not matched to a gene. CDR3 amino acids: CAISESGQGSNYGYTF. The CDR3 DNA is TGTGCCATCAGTGAGTCCGGACAGGGCTCCAACTATGGCTACACCTTC.

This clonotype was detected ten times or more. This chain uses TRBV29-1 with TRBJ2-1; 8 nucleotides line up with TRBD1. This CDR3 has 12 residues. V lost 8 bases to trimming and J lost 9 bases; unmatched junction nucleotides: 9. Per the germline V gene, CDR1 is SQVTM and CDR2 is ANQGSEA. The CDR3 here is CSLTGDGIEQFF. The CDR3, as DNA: TGCAGCTTGACAGGGGACGGGATTGAGCAGTTCTTC.

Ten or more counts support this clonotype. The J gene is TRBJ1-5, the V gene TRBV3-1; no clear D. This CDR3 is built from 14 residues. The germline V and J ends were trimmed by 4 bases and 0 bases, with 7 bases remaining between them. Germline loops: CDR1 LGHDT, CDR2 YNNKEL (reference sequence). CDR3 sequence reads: CASSLTDSNQPQHF. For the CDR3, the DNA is TGTGCCAGCAGCCTAACAGATAGCAATCAGCCCCAGCATTTT.